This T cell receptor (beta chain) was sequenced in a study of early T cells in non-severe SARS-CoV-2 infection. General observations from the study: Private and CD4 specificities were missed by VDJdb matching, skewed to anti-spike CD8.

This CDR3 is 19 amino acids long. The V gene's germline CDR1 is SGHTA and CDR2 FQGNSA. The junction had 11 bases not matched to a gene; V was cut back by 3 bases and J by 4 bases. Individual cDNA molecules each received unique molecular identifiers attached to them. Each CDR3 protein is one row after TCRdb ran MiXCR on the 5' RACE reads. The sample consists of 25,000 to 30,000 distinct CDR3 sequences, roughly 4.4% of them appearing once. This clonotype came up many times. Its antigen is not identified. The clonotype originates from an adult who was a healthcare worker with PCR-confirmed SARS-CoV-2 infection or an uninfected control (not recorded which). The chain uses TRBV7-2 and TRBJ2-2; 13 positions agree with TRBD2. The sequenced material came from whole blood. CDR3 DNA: TGTGCCAGCAGCTTTTCACTAGCGGGAGGGCCTAAGGGCACCGGGGAGCTGTTTTTT. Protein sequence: CASSFSLAGGPKGTGELFF.